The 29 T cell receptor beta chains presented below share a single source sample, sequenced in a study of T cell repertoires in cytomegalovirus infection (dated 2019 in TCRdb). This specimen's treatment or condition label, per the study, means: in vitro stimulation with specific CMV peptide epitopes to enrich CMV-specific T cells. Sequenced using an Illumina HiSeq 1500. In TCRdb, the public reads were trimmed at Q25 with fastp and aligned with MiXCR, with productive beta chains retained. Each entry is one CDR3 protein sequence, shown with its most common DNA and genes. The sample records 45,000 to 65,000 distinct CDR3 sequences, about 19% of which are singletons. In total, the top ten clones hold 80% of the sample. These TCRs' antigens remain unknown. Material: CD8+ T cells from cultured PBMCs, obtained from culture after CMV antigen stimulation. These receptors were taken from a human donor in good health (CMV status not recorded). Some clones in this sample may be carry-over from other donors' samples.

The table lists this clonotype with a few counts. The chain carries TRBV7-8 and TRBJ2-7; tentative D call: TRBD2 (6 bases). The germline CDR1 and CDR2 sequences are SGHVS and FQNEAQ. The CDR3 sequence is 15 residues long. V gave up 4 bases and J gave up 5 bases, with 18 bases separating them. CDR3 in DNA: TGTGCCAGCAGCTCCGTGGTGGGGGGTAAGAACGAGCAGTACTTC. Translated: CASSSVVGGKNEQYF. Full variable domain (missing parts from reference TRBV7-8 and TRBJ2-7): GAGVSQSPRYKVAKRGQDVALRCDPISGHVSLFWYQQALGQGPEFLTYFQNEAQLDKSGLPSDRFFAERPEGSVSTLKIQRTQQEDSAVYLCASSSVVGGKNEQYFGPGTRLTVT.

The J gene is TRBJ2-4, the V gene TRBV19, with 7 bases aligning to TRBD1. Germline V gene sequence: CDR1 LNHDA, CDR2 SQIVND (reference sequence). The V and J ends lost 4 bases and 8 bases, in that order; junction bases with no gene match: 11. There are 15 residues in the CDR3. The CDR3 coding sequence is TGTGCCAGTAGTAACCGACAGGGTGGGTCGGACATTCAGTACTTC. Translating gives CASSNRQGGSDIQYF.

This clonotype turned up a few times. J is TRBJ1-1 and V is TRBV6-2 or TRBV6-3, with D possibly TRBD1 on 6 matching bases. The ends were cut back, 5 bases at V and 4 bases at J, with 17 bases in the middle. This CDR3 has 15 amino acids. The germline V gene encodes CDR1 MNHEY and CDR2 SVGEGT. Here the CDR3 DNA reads TGTGCCAGCAGTACCCTCTGGACAGAAAGCACTGAAGCTTTCTTT. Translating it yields CASSTLWTESTEAFF.

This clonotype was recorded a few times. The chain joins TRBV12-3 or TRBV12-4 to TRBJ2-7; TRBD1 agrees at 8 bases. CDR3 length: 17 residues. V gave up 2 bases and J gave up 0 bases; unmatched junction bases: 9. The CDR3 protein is CASSLFGTGDSSYEQYF. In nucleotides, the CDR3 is TGTGCCAGCAGTTTATTTGGGACAGGAGACAGCTCCTACGAGCAGTACTTC.

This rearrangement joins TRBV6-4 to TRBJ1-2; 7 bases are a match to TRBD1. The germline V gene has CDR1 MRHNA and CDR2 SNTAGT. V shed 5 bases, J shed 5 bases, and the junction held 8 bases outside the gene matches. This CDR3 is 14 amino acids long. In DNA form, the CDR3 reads TGTGCCAGCAGTCCCGACAGGGCCTCATATGGCTACACCTTC. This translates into CASSPDRASYGYTF.

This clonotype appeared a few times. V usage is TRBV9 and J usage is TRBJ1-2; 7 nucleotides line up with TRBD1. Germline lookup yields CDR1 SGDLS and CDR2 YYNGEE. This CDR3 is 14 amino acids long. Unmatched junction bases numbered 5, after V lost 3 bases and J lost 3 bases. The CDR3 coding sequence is TGTGCCAGCAGCGCCATCGACAGGGACTATGGCTACACCTTC. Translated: CASSAIDRDYGYTF.

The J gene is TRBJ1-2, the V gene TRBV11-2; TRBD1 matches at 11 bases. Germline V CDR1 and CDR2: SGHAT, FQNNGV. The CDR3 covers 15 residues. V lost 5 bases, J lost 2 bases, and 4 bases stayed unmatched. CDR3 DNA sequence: TGTGCCAGCAGCCCACGGACAGGGGGCAACTATGGCTACACCTTC. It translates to CASSPRTGGNYGYTF.

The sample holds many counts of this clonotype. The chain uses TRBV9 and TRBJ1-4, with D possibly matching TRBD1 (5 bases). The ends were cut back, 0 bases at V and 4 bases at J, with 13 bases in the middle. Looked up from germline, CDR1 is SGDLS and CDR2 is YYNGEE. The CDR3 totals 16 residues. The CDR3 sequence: CASSVGRVRNNEKLFF. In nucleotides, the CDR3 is TGTGCCAGCAGCGTAGGCAGGGTGCGGAATAATGAAAAACTGTTTTTT.

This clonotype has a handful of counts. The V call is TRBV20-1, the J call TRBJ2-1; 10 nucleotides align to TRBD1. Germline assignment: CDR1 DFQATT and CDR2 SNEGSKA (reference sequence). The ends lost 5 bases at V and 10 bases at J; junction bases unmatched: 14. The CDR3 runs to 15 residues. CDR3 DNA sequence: TGCAGTGCTTCCCGGGACAGGGGATTGACAGGGGAGCAGTTCTTC. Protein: CSASRDRGLTGEQFF.

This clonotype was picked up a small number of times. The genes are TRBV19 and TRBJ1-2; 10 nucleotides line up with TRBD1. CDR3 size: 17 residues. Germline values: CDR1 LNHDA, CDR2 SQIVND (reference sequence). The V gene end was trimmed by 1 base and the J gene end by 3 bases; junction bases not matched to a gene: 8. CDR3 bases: TGTGCCAGTAGTATAGGGACAGGGGGTTTGTCGGACTATGGCTACACCTTC. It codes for CASSIGTGGLSDYGYTF. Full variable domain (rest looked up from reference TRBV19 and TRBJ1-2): DGGITQSPKYLFRKEGQNVTLSCEQNLNHDAMYWYRQDPGQGLRLIYYSQIVNDFQKGDIAEGYSVSREKKESFPLTVTSAQKNPTAFYLCASSIGTGGLSDYGYTFGSGTRLTVV.

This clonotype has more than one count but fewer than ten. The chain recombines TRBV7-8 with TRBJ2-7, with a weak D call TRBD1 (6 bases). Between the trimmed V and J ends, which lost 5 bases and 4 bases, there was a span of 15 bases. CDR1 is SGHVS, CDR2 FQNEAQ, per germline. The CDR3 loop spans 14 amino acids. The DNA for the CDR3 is TGTGCCAGCAGCGACGAGGGGGTCCGGTACGAGCAGTACTTC. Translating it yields CASSDEGVRYEQYF.

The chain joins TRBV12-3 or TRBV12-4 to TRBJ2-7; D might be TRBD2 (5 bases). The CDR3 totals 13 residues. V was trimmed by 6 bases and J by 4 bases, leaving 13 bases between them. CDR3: CASSLVPGYEQYF. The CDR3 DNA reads TGTGCCAGCAGCCTCGTCCCGGGGTACGAGCAGTACTTC.

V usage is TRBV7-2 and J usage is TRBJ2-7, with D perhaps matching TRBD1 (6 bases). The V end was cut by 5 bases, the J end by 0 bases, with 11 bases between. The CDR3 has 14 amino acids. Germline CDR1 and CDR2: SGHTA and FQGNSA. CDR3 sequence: CASSPDRSSYEQYF. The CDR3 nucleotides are TGTGCCAGCAGCCCGGACAGAAGCTCCTACGAGCAGTACTTC.

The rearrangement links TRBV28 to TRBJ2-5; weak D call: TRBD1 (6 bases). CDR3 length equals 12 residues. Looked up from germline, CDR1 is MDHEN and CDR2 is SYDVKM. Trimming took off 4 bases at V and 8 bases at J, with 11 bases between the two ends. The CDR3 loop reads CASSSTGRTQYF. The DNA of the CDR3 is TGTGCCAGCAGTTCAACAGGGAGAACCCAGTACTTC.

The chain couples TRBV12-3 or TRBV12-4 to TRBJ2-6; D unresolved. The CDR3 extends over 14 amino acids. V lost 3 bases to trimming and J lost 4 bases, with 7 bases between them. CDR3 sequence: CASSFGAGANVLTF. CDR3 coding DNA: TGTGCCAGCAGTTTCGGTGCCGGGGCCAACGTCCTGACTTTC.

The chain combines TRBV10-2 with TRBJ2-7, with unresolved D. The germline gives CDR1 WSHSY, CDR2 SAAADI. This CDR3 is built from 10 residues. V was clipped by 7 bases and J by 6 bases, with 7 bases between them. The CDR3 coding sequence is TGCGCCAGCACCGCCGGCGAGCAGTACTTC. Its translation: CASTAGEQYF.

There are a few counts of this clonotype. CDR3 sequence (DNA): TGTGCCAGCAGTCCTTCCGGGACAGGTTACATCGAACTGTTTTTT. It translates to CASSPSGTGYIELFF. The rearrangement uses TRBV12-3 or TRBV12-4 and TRBJ1-4, with 8 bases aligning to TRBD1. With V trimmed by 5 bases and J by 12 bases, 14 bases remained unmatched. This CDR3 contains 15 residues.

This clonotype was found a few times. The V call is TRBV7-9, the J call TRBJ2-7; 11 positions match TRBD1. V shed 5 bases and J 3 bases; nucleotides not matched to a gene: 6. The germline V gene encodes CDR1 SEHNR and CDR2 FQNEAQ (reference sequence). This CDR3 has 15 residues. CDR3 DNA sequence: TGTGCCAGCAGCCCTGGGACAGGGGGTTACTACGAGCAGTACTTC. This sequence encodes CASSPGTGGYYEQYF.

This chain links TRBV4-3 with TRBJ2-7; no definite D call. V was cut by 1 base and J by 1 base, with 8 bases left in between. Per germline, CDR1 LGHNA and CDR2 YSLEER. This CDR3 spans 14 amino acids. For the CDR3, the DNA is TGCGCCAGCAGCCAAGCGGAGAATTCCTACGAGCAGTACTTC. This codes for CASSQAENSYEQYF.

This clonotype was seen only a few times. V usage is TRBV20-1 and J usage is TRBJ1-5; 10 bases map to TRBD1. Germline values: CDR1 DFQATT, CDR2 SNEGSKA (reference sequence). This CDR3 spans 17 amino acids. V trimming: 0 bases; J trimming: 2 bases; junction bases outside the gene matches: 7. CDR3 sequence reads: CSARDPGQGKGNQPQHF. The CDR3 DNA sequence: TGCAGTGCTAGAGATCCGGGACAGGGGAAGGGCAATCAGCCCCAGCATTTT.

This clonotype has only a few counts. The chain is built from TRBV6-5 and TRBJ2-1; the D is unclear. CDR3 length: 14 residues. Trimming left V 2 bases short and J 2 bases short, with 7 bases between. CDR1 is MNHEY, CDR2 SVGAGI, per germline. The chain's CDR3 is CASSYTVTYNEQFF. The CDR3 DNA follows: TGTGCCAGCAGTTACACAGTTACCTACAATGAGCAGTTCTTC.

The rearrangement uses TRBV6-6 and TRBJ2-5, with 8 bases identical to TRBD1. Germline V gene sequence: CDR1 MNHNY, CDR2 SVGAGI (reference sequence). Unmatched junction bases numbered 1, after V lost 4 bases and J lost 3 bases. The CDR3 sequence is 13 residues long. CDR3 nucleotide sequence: TGTGCCAGCAGTTTGGACAGGGAAGAGACCCAGTACTTC. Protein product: CASSLDREETQYF.

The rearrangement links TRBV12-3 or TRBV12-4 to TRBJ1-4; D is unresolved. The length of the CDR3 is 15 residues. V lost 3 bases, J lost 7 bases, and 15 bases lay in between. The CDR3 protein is CASSFRRESREKLFF. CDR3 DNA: TGTGCCAGCAGTTTCCGACGGGAGTCTCGTGAAAAACTGTTTTTT.

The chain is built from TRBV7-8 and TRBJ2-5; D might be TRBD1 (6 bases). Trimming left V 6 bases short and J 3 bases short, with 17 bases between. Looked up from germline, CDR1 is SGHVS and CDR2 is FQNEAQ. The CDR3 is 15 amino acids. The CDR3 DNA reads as TGTGCCAGCAGTTGGACAGCAATCTACGAAGAGACCCAGTACTTC. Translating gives CASSWTAIYEETQYF.

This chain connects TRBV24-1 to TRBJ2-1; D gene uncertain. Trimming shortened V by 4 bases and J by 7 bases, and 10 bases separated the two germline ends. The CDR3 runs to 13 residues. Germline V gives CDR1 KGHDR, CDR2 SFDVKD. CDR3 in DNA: TGTGCCACCAGTGAGCGTGCAGGAAATGAGCAGTTCTTC. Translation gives CATSERAGNEQFF.

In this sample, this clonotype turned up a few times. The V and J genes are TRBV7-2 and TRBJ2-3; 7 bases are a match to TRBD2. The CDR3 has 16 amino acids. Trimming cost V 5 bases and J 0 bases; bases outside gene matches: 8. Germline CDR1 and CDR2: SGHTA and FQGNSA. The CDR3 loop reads CASSGWLAASTDTQYF. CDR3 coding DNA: TGTGCCAGCAGCGGGTGGCTAGCGGCTAGCACAGATACGCAGTATTTT.

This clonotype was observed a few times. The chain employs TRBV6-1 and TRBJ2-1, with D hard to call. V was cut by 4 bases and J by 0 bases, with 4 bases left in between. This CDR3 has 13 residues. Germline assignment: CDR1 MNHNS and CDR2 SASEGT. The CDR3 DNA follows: TGTGCCAGCAGTGGGAGCTCCTACAATGAGCAGTTCTTC. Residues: CASSGSSYNEQFF.

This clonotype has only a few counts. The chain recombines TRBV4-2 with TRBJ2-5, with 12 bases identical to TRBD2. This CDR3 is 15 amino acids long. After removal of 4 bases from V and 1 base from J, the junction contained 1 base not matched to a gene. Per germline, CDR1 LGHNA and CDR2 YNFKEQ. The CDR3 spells CASSRTSGVQETQYF. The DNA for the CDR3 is TGTGCCAGCAGCCGGACTAGCGGGGTCCAAGAGACCCAGTACTTC.

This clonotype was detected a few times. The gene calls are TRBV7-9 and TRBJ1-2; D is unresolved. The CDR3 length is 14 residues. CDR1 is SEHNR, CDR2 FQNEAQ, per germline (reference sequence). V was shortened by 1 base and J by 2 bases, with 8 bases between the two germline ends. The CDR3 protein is CASSLEWQNYGYTF. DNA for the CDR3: TGTGCCAGCAGCTTAGAGTGGCAGAACTATGGCTACACCTTC.